Listed below are T cell receptor beta chains from one sample, sequenced in a study of Graves' ophthalmopathy and Graves' hyperthyroidism. TCRdb independently ran MiXCR on the multiplex PCR reads; one entry per CDR3 protein. The sample lists more than 1,000,000 distinct CDR3 sequences; about 40% were seen once. Sequencing was carried out using peripheral blood or thyroid tissue (not recorded which). The source is an adult man with Graves' hyperthyroidism. Each CDR3 is given with its conserved first and last residue. A D gene is named only where the DNA matches it firmly. Rows may omit the clone size; those that give it use once, few, many or a size class.

V	D	J	size	CDR3	DNA
TRBV15	TRBD2	TRBJ2-3	few	CATSRGGSVDTQYF	TGTGCCACCAGCAGGGGCGGGAGTGTAGATACGCAGTATTTT
TRBV20-1	NA	TRBJ1-6	many	CSASPDSSPLHF	TGCAGTGCTAGCCCCGACAGTTCCCCCCTCCACTTT
TRBV2	NA	TRBJ1-2	once	CASNRDTSLYGYTF	TGTGCCAGCAACCGGGACACCTCTCTCTATGGCTACACCTTC
TRBV9	TRBD2	TRBJ2-7	NA	CASSQRLAGGSRFYEQYF	TGTGCCAGCAGCCAAAGACTAGCGGGGGGTTCCCGATTCTACGAGCAGTACTTC
TRBV29-1	TRBD1	TRBJ1-2	NA	CSADRDRVGYTF	TGCAGCGCCGATCGGGACAGGGTTGGCTACACCTTC
TRBV24-1	NA	TRBJ2-3	few	CATSDFSPDTQYF	TGTGCCACCAGTGATTTTTCCCCAGATACGCAGTATTTT
TRBV7-9	TRBD1	TRBJ1-5	few	CASSLSGTGGKQPQHF	TGTGCCAGCAGTTTGTCCGGGACAGGGGGAAAGCAGCCCCAGCATTTT
TRBV29-1	NA	TRBJ2-7	few	CSVAVHNEQYF	TGCAGCGTTGCAGTTCACAACGAGCAGTACTTC
TRBV10-3	NA	TRBJ1-5	NA	CAISGGGSSNQPQHF	TGTGCCATCAGTGGGGGTGGGTCTAGCAATCAGCCCCAGCATTTT
TRBV6-5	NA	TRBJ1-1	NA	CASSYSFQHKIYTEAFF	TGTGCCAGCAGTTACTCTTTTCAACACAAGATCTACACTGAAGCTTTCTTT
TRBV7-3	NA	TRBJ2-6	NA	CASSFGNSGANVLTF	TGTGCCAGCAGCTTCGGAAATTCTGGGGCCAACGTCCTGACTTTC
TRBV5-1	NA	TRBJ1-1	many	CASRTETEAFF	TGCGCCAGCAGAACAGAGACTGAAGCTTTCTTT
TRBV10-3	NA	TRBJ2-2	many	CAITEGQNGELFF	TGTGCCATCACCGAAGGACAGAACGGGGAGCTGTTTTTT
TRBV19	NA	TRBJ1-1	many	CASSPAQNTEAFF	TGTGCCAGTAGTCCTGCCCAGAACACTGAAGCTTTCTTT
TRBV20-1	TRBD2	TRBJ2-2	NA	CSARDDTSGVVNTGELFF	TGCAGTGCTAGAGATGACACTAGCGGGGTAGTGAACACCGGGGAGCTGTTTTTT
TRBV7-9	NA	TRBJ1-2	few	CASSFRSNGYTF	TGTGCCAGCAGCTTTCGTAGCAATGGCTACACCTTC
TRBV12-3/TRBV12-4	NA	TRBJ2-7	once	CASSMGRKDEQYF	TGTGCCAGCAGCATGGGACGGAAAGACGAGCAGTACTTC
TRBV7-2	NA	TRBJ1-6	few	CASSLKGSSPLHF	TGTGCCAGCAGCCTAAAGGGGAGTTCACCCCTCCACTTT
TRBV20-1	TRBD1	TRBJ1-3	many	CSARARLRQGAGNTIYF	TGCAGTGCTAGAGCCAGGCTCCGACAGGGAGCAGGAAACACCATATATTTT
TRBV2	TRBD2	TRBJ2-2	few	CASSEVAGANTGELFF	TGTGCCAGCAGTGAAGTAGCGGGAGCTAACACCGGGGAGCTGTTTTTT
TRBV7-6	TRBD2	TRBJ2-7	many	CASSAGGEVQYF	TGTGCCAGCAGCGCCGGGGGGGAGGTGCAGTACTTC
TRBV4-1	NA	TRBJ1-1	few	CASSQDAMGITEAFF	TGCGCCAGCAGCCAAGATGCAATGGGGATCACTGAAGCTTTCTTT
TRBV9	NA	TRBJ1-2	many	CASSVASQGQDGYTF	TGTGCCAGCAGCGTAGCATCACAGGGACAAGATGGCTACACCTTC
TRBV15	NA	TRBJ2-1	NA	CATSRVGQPNEQFF	TGTGCCACCAGCAGAGTTGGACAGCCGAATGAGCAGTTCTTC
TRBV6-5	NA	TRBJ2-7	few	CASSSTLVTYEQYF	TGTGCCAGCAGCTCAACACTAGTAACCTACGAGCAGTACTTC
TRBV7-2	NA	TRBJ1-2	many	CASSPGWGEDYGYTF	TGTGCCAGCAGCCCCGGATGGGGGGAAGACTATGGCTACACCTTC
TRBV5-1	TRBD1	TRBJ2-2	few	CASSQRQGNTGELFF	TGCGCCAGCAGCCAGAGACAGGGAAACACCGGGGAGCTGTTTTTT
TRBV2	NA	TRBJ2-7	many	CASQTAVYEQYF	TGTGCCAGTCAAACCGCAGTCTACGAGCAGTACTTC
TRBV12-3/TRBV12-4	NA	TRBJ1-1	many	CASSLVRDTEAFF	TGTGCCAGCAGTTTAGTTCGGGACACTGAAGCTTTCTTT
TRBV15	NA	TRBJ1-1	NA	CATSSEWGNTEAFF	TGTGCCACCAGCAGTGAATGGGGGAACACTGAAGCTTTCTTT
TRBV7-2	TRBD1	TRBJ1-2	NA	CASSSRQGRRGYTF	TGTGCCAGCAGCTCGCGACAGGGGAGAAGGGGCTACACCTTC
TRBV29-1	TRBD1	TRBJ1-5	NA	CSLGQGGHQPQHF	TGCAGCTTAGGACAGGGTGGGCATCAGCCCCAGCATTTT
TRBV7-2	TRBD1	TRBJ1-5	NA	CASSRDRDGQPQHF	TGTGCCAGCAGCCGGGACAGGGATGGACAGCCCCAGCATTTT
TRBV5-1	TRBD1	TRBJ1-2	few	CASSPGTGEVPYGYTF	TGCGCCAGCAGCCCGGGGACAGGGGAGGTACCCTATGGCTACACCTTC
TRBV2	NA	TRBJ2-7	many	CASSDTADYEQYF	TGTGCCAGCAGTGACACGGCAGACTACGAGCAGTACTTC
TRBV12-3/TRBV12-4	NA	TRBJ1-2	NA	CASSPDIHDYGYTF	TGTGCCAGCAGCCCGGACATCCACGACTATGGCTACACCTTC
TRBV5-1	TRBD2	TRBJ2-5	many	CASSLPREDQETQYF	TGCGCCAGCAGCCTCCCCCGGGAGGACCAAGAGACCCAGTACTTC
TRBV9	NA	TRBJ1-3	many	CASSVASFTGHSGNTIYF	TGTGCCAGCAGCGTAGCTTCGTTTACGGGCCACTCTGGAAACACCATATATTTT
TRBV2	NA	TRBJ2-7	NA	CASSYDRSQAVQYF	TGTGCCAGCAGTTACGACAGGAGCCAGGCGGTGCAGTACTTC
TRBV27	NA	TRBJ1-5	NA	CASSLYGSNQPQHF	TGTGCCAGCAGTTTATACGGTAGCAATCAGCCCCAGCATTTT
TRBV9	TRBD1	TRBJ2-7	many	CASSGPGTGASYEQYF	TGTGCCAGCAGCGGACCTGGGACAGGGGCTTCCTACGAGCAGTACTTC
TRBV29-1	TRBD2	TRBJ2-7	once	CSVEDPLAGYEQYF	TGCAGCGTTGAAGATCCCCTAGCGGGATACGAGCAGTACTTC
TRBV5-1	NA	TRBJ2-5	many	CASNENSQETQYF	TGCGCCAGCAACGAGAACAGCCAAGAGACCCAGTACTTC
TRBV28	TRBD1	TRBJ1-1	NA	CASSERDRIGRGAFF	TGTGCCAGCAGTGAAAGGGACAGGATCGGAAGGGGAGCTTTCTTT
TRBV19	TRBD1	TRBJ1-5	NA	CASSIEGQGAWQPQHF	TGTGCCAGTAGTATAGAGGGGCAGGGGGCTTGGCAGCCCCAGCATTTT
TRBV2	NA	TRBJ1-5	many	CASSEWGPGTSNQPQHF	TGTGCCAGCAGTGAATGGGGGCCAGGGACTAGCAATCAGCCCCAGCATTTT
TRBV24-1	NA	TRBJ2-5	NA	CATSAPPGKETQYF	TGTGCCACCAGTGCACCCCCCGGAAAAGAGACCCAGTACTTC
TRBV19	TRBD1	TRBJ1-1	many	CASSTWDRENTEAFF	TGTGCCAGTAGTACCTGGGACAGGGAGAACACTGAAGCTTTCTTT